Here is one T cell receptor (beta chain) with its context. What it recognizes is unknown. From germline, CDR1 is SGHDN and CDR2 FVKESK. The germline V and J ends were trimmed by 6 bases and 0 bases, with 9 bases remaining between them. The length of the CDR3 is 14 residues. Data came from immunoSEQ multiplex PCR; TCRdb stores just in-frame clones and leaves some out. The table shows 120,000 to 150,000 clones, with approximately 90% occurring only once. This entry is derived from a study of T cell responses to AZD1222 COVID-19 vaccine. Overall study findings and caveats: At baseline, just a handful of AZD1222 recipients tested seropositive.

This chain uses TRBV14 with TRBJ1-3; D gene uncertain. The source material was peripheral blood, sampled on day 0 of AZD1222 vaccination. The sequence came from an adult in good health. Written as DNA, the CDR3 is TGTGCCAGCAGTAAGGTCCACTCTGGAAACACCATATATTTT. This gives the protein CASSKVHSGNTIYF.